This TCR beta chain was found in a study of blood T cell repertoires in COVID-19. The protocol was immunoSEQ multiplex PCR, while the TCRdb copy is restricted to in-frame clones and leaves out a portion. The sample lists approximately 500,000 clones, roughly 90% occurring once. Participants' own reports of clinical history determined their cohort assignment. Either two negative PCRs, clearance, or symptom resolution qualified Cohort 3 donors as recovered. V dropped 5 bases and J dropped 6 bases, with 20 bases sitting between them. Germline CDR1 SEHNR, CDR2 FQNEAQ (reference sequence). This CDR3 contains 15 residues.

The rearrangement links TRBV7-9 to TRBJ2-7, with D possibly matching TRBD2 (6 bases). The sequence came from a woman aged 40 to 49 who had recovered from COVID-19. Sequencing was done on a sample of PBMCs or T cells enriched from blood (not recorded which). The CDR3 bases are TGTGCCAGCAGCCATCCGGGACTTCAAGGCCCCGAGCAGTACTTC. Its translation is CASSHPGLQGPEQYF.